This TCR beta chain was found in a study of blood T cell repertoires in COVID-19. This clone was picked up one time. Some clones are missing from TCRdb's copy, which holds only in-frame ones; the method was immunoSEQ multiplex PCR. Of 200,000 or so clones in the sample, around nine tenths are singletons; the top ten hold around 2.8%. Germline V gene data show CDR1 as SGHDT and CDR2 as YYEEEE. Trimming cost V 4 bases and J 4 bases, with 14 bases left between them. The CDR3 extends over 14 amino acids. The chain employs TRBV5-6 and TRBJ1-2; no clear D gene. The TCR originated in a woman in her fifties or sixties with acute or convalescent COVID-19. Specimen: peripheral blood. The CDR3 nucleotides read TGTGCCAGCAGCCCTGGACGGGGTACCTATGGCTACACCTTC. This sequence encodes CASSPGRGTYGYTF.